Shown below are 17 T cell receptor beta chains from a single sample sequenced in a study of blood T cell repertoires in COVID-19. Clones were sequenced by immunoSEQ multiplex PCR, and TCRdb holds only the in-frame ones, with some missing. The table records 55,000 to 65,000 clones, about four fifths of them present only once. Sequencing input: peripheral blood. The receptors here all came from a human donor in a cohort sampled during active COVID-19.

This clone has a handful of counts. The CDR3 coding sequence is TGTGCCAGCAGCCATAGCAATCAGCCCCAGCATTTT. Its translation is CASSHSNQPQHF. The rearrangement joins TRBV6-6 to TRBJ1-5; D not certain. The V gene's germline CDR1 is MNHNY and CDR2 SVGAGI (reference sequence). Trimming took 6 bases from V and 0 from J, leaving 3 bases between them. The CDR3 has 12 residues.

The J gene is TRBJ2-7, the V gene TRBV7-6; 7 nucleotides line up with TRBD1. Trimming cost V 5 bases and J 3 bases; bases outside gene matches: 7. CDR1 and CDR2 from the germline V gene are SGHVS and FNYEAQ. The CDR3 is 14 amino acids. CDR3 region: CASSPGTAHYEQYF. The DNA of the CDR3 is TGTGCCAGCAGCCCCGGGACAGCTCACTACGAGCAGTACTTC.

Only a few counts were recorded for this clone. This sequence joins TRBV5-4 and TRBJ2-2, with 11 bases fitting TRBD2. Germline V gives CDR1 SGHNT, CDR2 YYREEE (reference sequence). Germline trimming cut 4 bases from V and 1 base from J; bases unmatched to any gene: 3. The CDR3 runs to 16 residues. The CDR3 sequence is CASSSGTSGNTGELFF. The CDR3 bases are TGTGCCAGCAGCAGCGGGACTAGCGGGAACACCGGGGAGCTGTTTTTT. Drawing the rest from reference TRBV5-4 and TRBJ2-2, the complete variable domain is ETGVTQSPTHLIKTRGQQVTLRCSSQSGHNTVSWYQQALGQGPQFIFQYYREEENGRGNFPPRFSGLQFPNYSSELNVNALELDDSALYLCASSSGTSGNTGELFFGEGSRLTVL.

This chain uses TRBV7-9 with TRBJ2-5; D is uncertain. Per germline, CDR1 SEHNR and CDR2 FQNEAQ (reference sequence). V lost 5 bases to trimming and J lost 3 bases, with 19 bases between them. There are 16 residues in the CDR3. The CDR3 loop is CASSPVYWATKETQYF. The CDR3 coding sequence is TGTGCCAGCAGCCCGGTATATTGGGCAACCAAAGAGACCCAGTACTTC.

This CDR3 reads CSALTGVEQYF. The CDR3 nucleotides are TGCAGTGCGCTTACAGGGGTCGAGCAGTACTTC. The rearrangement links TRBV20-1 to TRBJ2-7; 7 bases match TRBD1. The CDR3 spans 11 residues. V lost 6 bases to trimming and J lost 6 bases; unmatched junction nucleotides: 5. Germline CDR1 DFQATT, CDR2 SNEGSKA (reference sequence).

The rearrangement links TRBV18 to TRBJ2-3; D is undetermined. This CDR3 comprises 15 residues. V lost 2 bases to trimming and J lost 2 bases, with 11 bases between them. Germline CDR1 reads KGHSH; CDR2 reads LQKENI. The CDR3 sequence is CASSPAGFSTDTQYF. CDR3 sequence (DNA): TGTGCCAGCTCACCAGCCGGTTTCTCCACAGATACGCAGTATTTT.

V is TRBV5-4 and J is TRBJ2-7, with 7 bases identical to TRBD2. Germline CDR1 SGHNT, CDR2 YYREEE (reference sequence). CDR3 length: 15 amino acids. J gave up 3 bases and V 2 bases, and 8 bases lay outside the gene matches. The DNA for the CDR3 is TGTGCCAGCAGCTTTGGGGGGGTGGTACTCTACGAGCAGTACTTC. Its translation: CASSFGGVVLYEQYF. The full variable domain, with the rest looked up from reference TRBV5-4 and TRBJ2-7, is ETGVTQSPTHLIKTRGQQVTLRCSSQSGHNTVSWYQQALGQGPQFIFQYYREEENGRGNFPPRFSGLQFPNYSSELNVNALELDDSALYLCASSFGGVVLYEQYFGPGTRLTVT.

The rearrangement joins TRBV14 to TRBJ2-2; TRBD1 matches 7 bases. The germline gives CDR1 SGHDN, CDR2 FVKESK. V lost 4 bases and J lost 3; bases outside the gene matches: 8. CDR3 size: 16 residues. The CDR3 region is CASSPKGGKYTGELFF. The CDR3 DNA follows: TGTGCCAGCAGCCCCAAAGGGGGCAAGTACACCGGGGAGCTGTTTTTT.

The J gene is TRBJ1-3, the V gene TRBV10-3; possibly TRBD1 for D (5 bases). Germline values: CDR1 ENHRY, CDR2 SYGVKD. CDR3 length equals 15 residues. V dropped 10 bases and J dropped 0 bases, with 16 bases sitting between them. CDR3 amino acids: CATRAGHNSGNTIYF. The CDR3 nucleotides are TGTGCCACTCGGGCAGGGCATAACTCTGGAAACACCATATATTTT.

The CDR3 sequence: CASSPRQGALNTEAFF. CDR3 in DNA: TGTGCCAGCAGCCCCCGACAGGGGGCTTTGAACACTGAAGCTTTCTTT. This chain uses TRBV9 with TRBJ1-1; 10 bases map to TRBD1. V gave up 4 bases and J gave up 0 bases; unmatched junction bases: 6. This CDR3 has 16 residues. Germline V gene sequence: CDR1 SGDLS, CDR2 YYNGEE. The full variable domain, rest sourced from reference TRBV9 and TRBJ1-1, is DSGVTQTPKHLITATGQRVTLRCSPRSGDLSVYWYQQSLDQGLQFLIQYYNGEERAKGNILERFSAQQFPDLHSELNLSSLELGDSALYFCASSPRQGALNTEAFFGQGTRLTVV.

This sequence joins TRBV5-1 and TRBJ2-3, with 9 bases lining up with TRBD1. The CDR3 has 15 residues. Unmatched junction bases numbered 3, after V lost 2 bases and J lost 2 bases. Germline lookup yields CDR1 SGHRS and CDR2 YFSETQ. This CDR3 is CASSLTGGPTDTQYF. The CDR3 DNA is TGCGCCAGCAGCTTAACAGGGGGCCCCACAGATACGCAGTATTTT.

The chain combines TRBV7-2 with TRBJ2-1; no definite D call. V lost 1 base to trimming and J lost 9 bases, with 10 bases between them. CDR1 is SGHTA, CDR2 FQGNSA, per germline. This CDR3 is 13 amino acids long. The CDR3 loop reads CASSLGVEREQFF. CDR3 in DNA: TGTGCCAGCAGCTTAGGGGTCGAGCGTGAGCAGTTCTTC.

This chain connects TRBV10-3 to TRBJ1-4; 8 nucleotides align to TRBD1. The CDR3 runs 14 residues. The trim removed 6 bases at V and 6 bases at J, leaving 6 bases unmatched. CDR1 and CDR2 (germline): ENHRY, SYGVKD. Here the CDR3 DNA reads TGTGCCATCAGCCGCGACAGGGGCGATGAAAAACTGTTTTTT. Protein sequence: CAISRDRGDEKLFF.

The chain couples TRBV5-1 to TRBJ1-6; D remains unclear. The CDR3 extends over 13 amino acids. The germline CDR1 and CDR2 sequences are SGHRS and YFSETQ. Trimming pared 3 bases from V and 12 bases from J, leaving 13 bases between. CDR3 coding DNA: TGCGCCAGCAGCTCGTCGGGGTCTGAACCCCTCCACTTT. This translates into CASSSSGSEPLHF.

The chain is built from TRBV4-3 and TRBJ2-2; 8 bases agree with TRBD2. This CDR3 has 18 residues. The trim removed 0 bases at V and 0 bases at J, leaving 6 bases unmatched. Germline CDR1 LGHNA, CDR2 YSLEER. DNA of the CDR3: TGCGCCAGCAGCCAAGATATGAACGGGGGGGCGAACACCGGGGAGCTGTTTTTT. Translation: CASSQDMNGGANTGELFF.

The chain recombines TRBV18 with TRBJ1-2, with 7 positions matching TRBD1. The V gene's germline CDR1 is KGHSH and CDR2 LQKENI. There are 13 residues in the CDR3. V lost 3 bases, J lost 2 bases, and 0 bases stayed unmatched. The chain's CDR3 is CASSPGQNYGYTF. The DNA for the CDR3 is TGTGCCAGCTCACCGGGACAGAACTATGGCTACACCTTC.

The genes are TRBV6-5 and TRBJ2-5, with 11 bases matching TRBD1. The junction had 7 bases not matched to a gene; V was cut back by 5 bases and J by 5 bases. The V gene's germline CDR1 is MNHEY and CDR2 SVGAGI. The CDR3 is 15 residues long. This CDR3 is CASSKTGTGGETQYF. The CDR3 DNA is TGTGCCAGCAGTAAAACCGGGACAGGGGGTGAGACCCAGTACTTC.